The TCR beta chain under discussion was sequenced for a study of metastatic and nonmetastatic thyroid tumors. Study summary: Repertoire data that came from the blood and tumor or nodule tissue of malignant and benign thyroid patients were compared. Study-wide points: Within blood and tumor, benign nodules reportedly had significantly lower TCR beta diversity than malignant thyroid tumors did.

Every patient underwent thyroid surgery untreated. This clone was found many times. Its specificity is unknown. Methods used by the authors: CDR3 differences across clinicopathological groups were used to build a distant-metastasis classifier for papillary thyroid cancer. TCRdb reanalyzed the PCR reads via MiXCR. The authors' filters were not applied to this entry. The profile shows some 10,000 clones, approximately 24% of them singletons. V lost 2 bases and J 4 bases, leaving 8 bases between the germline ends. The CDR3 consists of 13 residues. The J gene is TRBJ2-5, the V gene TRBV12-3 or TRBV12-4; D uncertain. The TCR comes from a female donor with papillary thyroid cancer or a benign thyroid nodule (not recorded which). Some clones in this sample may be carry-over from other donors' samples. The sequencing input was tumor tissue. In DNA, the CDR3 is TGTGCCAGCAGTTTATGGGCAGCAGAGACCCAGTACTTC. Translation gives CASSLWAAETQYF.